What follows are 19 T cell receptor beta chains derived from one specimen sequenced in a study of cytomegalovirus exposure and HLA in healthy donors. Sequencing was performed with immunoSEQ multiplex PCR; in TCRdb, only in-frame clones are kept and a portion is missing. Found here are fewer than 200,000 clones, 86% of them singletons; the top ten hold 2% to 2.5%. The specimen sequenced was PBMCs. The receptor source for this set is a woman under 30 in good health and CMV-seronegative.

This chain links TRBV18 with TRBJ1-1; possibly TRBD1 for D (6 bases). V was shortened by 2 bases and J by 4 bases, with 8 bases between the two germline ends. The CDR3 runs to 13 residues. Germline loops: CDR1 KGHSH, CDR2 LQKENI. The CDR3: CASSPADSTEAFF. CDR3 nucleotides: TGTGCCAGCTCACCAGCGGACAGCACTGAAGCTTTCTTT.

The chain employs TRBV18 and TRBJ1-4; D is unresolved. The CDR3 spans 13 residues. V shed 5 bases and J shed 6 bases, with 10 bases lying between them. The V gene's germline CDR1 is KGHSH and CDR2 LQKENI. The CDR3 DNA reads as TGTGCCAGCTCAAGGACGGGATATGAAAAACTGTTTTTT. This translates into CASSRTGYEKLFF. The complete variable domain, with remaining parts taken from reference TRBV18 and TRBJ1-4, reads NAGVMQNPRHLVRRRGQEARLRCSPMKGHSHVYWYRQLPEEGLKFMVYLQKENIIDESGMPKERFSAEFPKEGPSILRIQQVVRGDSAAYFCASSRTGYEKLFFGSGTQLSVL.

This sequence joins TRBV27 and TRBJ2-3, with 8 nucleotides matching TRBD2. The CDR3 spans 13 residues. Trimming at V came to 6 bases and at J to 3 bases, leaving 2 bases not matched to a gene. Germline CDR1 MNHEY, CDR2 SMNVEV (reference sequence). This CDR3 is CASRTGGTDTQYF. CDR3 DNA: TGTGCCAGCAGGACGGGAGGGACAGATACGCAGTATTTT.

V and J are TRBV6-1 and TRBJ1-6; TRBD1 matches at 8 bases. J was trimmed by 0 bases and V by 6 bases; bases with no gene match: 13. CDR3 length: 19 amino acids. Germline-derived CDR1 and CDR2 are MNHNS and SASEGT. The CDR3: CASSEHWDRLSSYNSPLHF. Here the CDR3 DNA reads TGTGCCAGCAGCGAACACTGGGACAGGCTTAGCTCCTATAATTCACCCCTCCACTTT.

V gene TRBV2 combines with J gene TRBJ1-1, with TRBD1 matching 8 bases. Germline CDR1 and CDR2: SNHLY and FYNNEI. The ends lost 6 bases at V and 4 bases at J; junction bases unmatched: 7. The CDR3 is 14 amino acids. Written as DNA, the CDR3 is TGTGCCAGCAGCCTGACAGGGGAGGTCACTGAAGCTTTCTTT. Its translation: CASSLTGEVTEAFF.

This clone was seen only a few times. The chain links TRBV5-1 to TRBJ2-4, with a tentative D call TRBD1 (6 bases). CDR3 length: 16 amino acids. The germline V and J ends were trimmed by 2 bases and 7 bases, with 19 bases remaining between them. Germline CDR1 and CDR2: SGHRS and YFSETQ. The CDR3 coding sequence is TGCGCCAGCAGCTTCCTTTCTTCTAGGGGGAGTAACATTCAGTACTTC. The encoded protein is CASSFLSSRGSNIQYF.

The J gene is TRBJ2-2, the V gene TRBV2; a weak D match, TRBD2 (6 bases). V was cut by 3 bases and J by 3 bases, with 11 bases left in between. This CDR3 spans 15 amino acids. CDR1 and CDR2 (germline): SNHLY, FYNNEI. The CDR3 is CASSETLAYTGELFF. The CDR3 coding sequence is TGTGCCAGCAGTGAGACCCTAGCGTACACCGGGGAGCTGTTTTTT.

The V call is TRBV4-3, the J call TRBJ2-7, with TRBD2 as a possible D gene (5 bases). The CDR3 runs 13 residues. The germline CDR1 and CDR2 sequences are LGHNA and YSLEER. V dropped 1 base and J dropped 7 bases, with 11 bases sitting between them. The CDR3 coding sequence is TGCGCCAGCAGCCAAGGCCCGAGGGAAGAGCAGTACTTC. Translating it yields CASSQGPREEQYF.

The gene calls are TRBV29-1 and TRBJ1-1; 7 bases agree with TRBD1. Per germline, CDR1 SQVTM and CDR2 ANQGSEA. The CDR3 has 16 amino acids. V shed 1 base and J 4 bases; nucleotides not matched to a gene: 12. This CDR3 reads CSVEGLSGTAFTEAFF. CDR3 DNA: TGCAGCGTTGAAGGATTGTCAGGGACAGCCTTCACTGAAGCTTTCTTT.

This clone was observed once. J is TRBJ2-2 and V is TRBV2, with D possibly TRBD2 on 6 matching bases. Germline V lookup: CDR1 SNHLY, CDR2 FYNNEI. This CDR3 has 19 residues. The germline V and J ends were trimmed by 0 bases and 6 bases, with 23 bases remaining between them. DNA of the CDR3: TGTGCCAGCAGTGAAGCCCCCCCCTCCGGGAGAAGTCACGCCGGGGAGCTGTTTTTT. It yields the protein CASSEAPPSGRSHAGELFF.

V gene TRBV2 combines with J gene TRBJ2-1; no clear D. The CDR3 spans 12 residues. Trimming pared 2 bases from V and 8 bases from J, leaving 7 bases between. CDR1 and CDR2 from the germline V gene are SNHLY and FYNNEI. CDR3 loop: CASSEIIYEQFF. CDR3 bases: TGTGCCAGCAGTGAAATTATCTATGAGCAGTTCTTC.

This chain links TRBV9 with TRBJ1-2; 7 positions match TRBD1. This CDR3 is built from 14 residues. The germline V gene has CDR1 SGDLS and CDR2 YYNGEE. Trimming took 3 bases from V and 2 from J; bases not matched to a gene: 4. CDR3 region: CASSAGQANYGYTF. The CDR3 DNA follows: TGTGCCAGCAGCGCTGGACAGGCAAACTATGGCTACACCTTC.

This clone was counted only a few times. The V gene is TRBV5-6, the J gene TRBJ1-2, with D possibly being TRBD1 (6 bases). Trimming pared 0 bases from V and 8 bases from J, leaving 14 bases between. Germline V gene data show CDR1 as SGHDT and CDR2 as YYEEEE. The CDR3 extends over 14 amino acids. CDR3 bases: TGTGCCAGCAGCTTGGACAGGGCTATCGGGGGCTACACCTTC. Amino acid sequence: CASSLDRAIGGYTF.

The V and J genes are TRBV13 and TRBJ1-2; D not resolved. This CDR3 has 13 residues. The germline V and J ends were trimmed by 0 bases and 4 bases, with 6 bases remaining between them. CDR1 and CDR2 from the germline V gene are PRHDT and FYEKMQ (reference sequence). The CDR3 sequence is CASSLGGGYGYTF. The CDR3 nucleotides read TGTGCCAGCAGCTTAGGTGGAGGCTATGGCTACACCTTC.

The chain carries TRBV19 and TRBJ2-7, with 14 bases matching TRBD2. The V gene end was trimmed by 6 bases and the J gene end by 2 bases; junction bases not matched to a gene: 3. From germline, CDR1 is LNHDA and CDR2 SQIVND (reference sequence). The CDR3 totals 15 residues. CDR3 loop: CASSGLAGGTYEQYF. The CDR3 DNA follows: TGTGCCAGTAGCGGACTAGCGGGAGGAACCTACGAGCAGTACTTC.

A single count supports this clone. This chain joins TRBV2 and TRBJ2-5; perhaps TRBD1 as D (5 bases). Germline CDR1 reads SNHLY; CDR2 reads FYNNEI. Trimming took 3 bases from V and 8 from J, leaving 25 bases between them. The CDR3 has 17 residues. CDR3 amino acids: CASSDPGSLAGPETQYF. CDR3 coding DNA: TGTGCCAGCAGTGATCCAGGAAGTTTGGCAGGGCCGGAAACCCAGTACTTC.

The DNA for the CDR3 is TGTGCCAGCAGCTCCCCCCAAGACAGGACGCCTTTCTCTGGAAACACCATATATTTT. This encodes CASSSPQDRTPFSGNTIYF. The J gene is TRBJ1-3, the V gene TRBV5-6; D perhaps matches TRBD1 (6 bases). The V gene's germline CDR1 is SGHDT and CDR2 YYEEEE. This CDR3 spans 19 amino acids. V was trimmed by 3 bases and J by 0 bases, leaving 22 bases between them.

The V call is TRBV11-2, the J call TRBJ2-7; the match to TRBD1 covers 7 bases. The CDR3 length is 12 residues. Germline V CDR1 and CDR2: SGHAT, FQNNGV. V shed 4 bases and J 6 bases; nucleotides not matched to a gene: 3. In DNA form, the CDR3 reads TGTGCCAGCAGCTCGACAGGGCCCGAGCAGTACTTC. Protein product: CASSSTGPEQYF.

The V and J genes are TRBV7-3 and TRBJ2-1, with 11 bases matching TRBD1. The CDR3 consists of 15 residues. The J segment lost 8 bases and the V segment lost 4 bases, leaving 7 bases of the junction unmatched. Germline CDR1 SGHTA, CDR2 FQGTGA. CDR3 bases: TGTGCCAGCAGCTCACGGACAGGGGGCGCGGATGAGCAGTTCTTC. Residues: CASSSRTGGADEQFF.